This T cell receptor (beta chain) is drawn from a study of cytomegalovirus exposure and HLA in healthy donors (dated by TCRdb to 2016 to 2017). In terms of the full investigation: According to an earlier analysis of a few hundred of the donors, 200 million or so T cells yielded 117 million unique TCR beta sequences and approximately 280 Gb of sequence data. About 320 gigabases of sequencing data and tens of millions of unique TCR sequences were included in an early release covering around 600 HLA-typed donors. Of the approximately 400 genotyped donors, over 65% fell in the genetic ancestry cluster associated with self-reported Caucasian donors. The study was designed to test whether signatures of past pathogen exposure could be identified by cataloging public T cell receptors. The study used immunosequencing to profile the T cell repertoires of under 700 subjects and linked those repertoires to cytomegalovirus serostatus. A separate validation cohort of 90 to 150 different subjects was used in addition to the 666-subject first cohort. To predict cytomegalovirus infection status, the study combined high-throughput TCR immunosequencing, statistical association of individual TCRs with disease status, and machine learning. To study patterns of TCR occurrence, a later analysis re-analyzed previously published TCR beta repertoires from 666 donors and added high-resolution HLA genotyping. The later analysis used no new phenotypic data to find candidate immune exposures, relying instead on TCR beta sequences and their occurrence across donors. To decide whether each TCR beta V gene segment behaved as functional or pseudogenic, an earlier analysis of some 600 of the donors relied on high-throughput TCR beta sequencing. Donor age, sex, ethnicity and CMV serostatus were compiled together with the repertoire data. A later genetic analysis used genome-wide SNP genotypes for about 65% of the roughly 700 donors, treating that subset as a discovery cohort. Every discovery cohort repertoire had been produced on one sequencing platform. HLA typing included class I and class II loci at four-digit resolution. Typing coverage differed by locus: A, B, C, DRB1 and DQB1 were typed in about 620-630 donors, DQA1 in about 550, DPA1 in 600 to 610, and DPB1 in roughly 470. Because of strong linkage in the cohort, a handful of DR-DQ haplotypes were treated as single units for association and clustering. Across some 400 genotyped donors of the cohort, an average of about 240,000 unique TCR beta nucleotide sequences per donor were sequenced, and 15% to 20% of those sequences were non-productive. Overall results and qualifications from the work: A later analysis found that TCR association rates varied across HLA loci, with DRB1 alleles showing the most associated TCRs and HLA-C alleles the fewest. The classifier was reported to diagnose cytomegalovirus status with high specificity and sensitivity in both the original cohort and the validation cohort. The study gave a list of roughly 150 TCR beta chains associated with cytomegalovirus. Only TCR beta chains were sequenced in this cohort, and the absence of alpha or paired-chain data limited detectable features. Across donors, most TCR sequences were observed very rarely, whereas some public TCRs were present in many individuals. Strong co-occurrence of HLA alleles, especially DR and DQ, made assigning TCR associations to individual alleles difficult. Some IMGT-functional V segments, including TRBV6-2 and TRBV6-3, could not be told apart with the 87-base-pair reads, so those segments were excluded. Roughly uniform sequencing depth across donors was assumed in presence/absence analyses, although this assumption may not hold. An earlier analysis of approximately 500 of the donors showed that most TCR beta V segments appeared in productive rearrangements either about 87% or about 30% of the time, which broadly matched IMGT annotations. Correlated functional status among segregating V segments might reflect linkage disequilibrium, but an unknown experimental factor could not be ruled out. The sequencing pipeline was judged likely to have produced a cluster of highly shared sequence variants as a technical artifact. According to a later analysis, parvovirus B19, influenza, CMV and Epstein-Barr virus appeared linked to several top co-occurrence clusters. According to the authors, the approach could potentially be generalized to other disease states and immunological phenotypes. According to a later genetic analysis, donors in an Asian-associated ancestry cluster had fewer N-insertions in productive TCRs than the approximately 690-donor mean. Because HLA typing was missing for some donors at each locus, association tests included only the typed subset. In a later analysis, HLA-associated TCR beta chains were found to be more clonally expanded and to have lower generation probabilities than equally common non-associated chains. Because counts were too low, about 17 rarely observed V segments, including chromosome 9 orphons, were excluded from the earlier analysis of 500 to 700 of the donors. In a later analysis, around 15,000 TCR beta sequences were associated with specific HLA alleles at a false discovery rate of 0.05. Immune exposure information for the cohort was limited to CMV serostatus. A further reported finding was that TCR beta sequences accurately predicted the HLA-A and HLA-B alleles for most subjects in the first cohort. According to a later analysis, most CMV-associated TCR beta chains appeared to be HLA-restricted, and the HLA associations seemed to be driven largely by CMV exposure. In a later genetic analysis, a missense DCLRE1C variant was associated with V-gene and J-gene trimming of TCR beta chains, and the association was replicated in an independent cohort. A few of the identified cytomegalovirus-associated TCR beta chains were confirmed in vitro to be specific for cytomegalovirus antigens.

Library creation used the immunoSEQ multiplex PCR assay. For the multiplex PCR, a mixture combining 60 forward primers for TCR Vbeta segments and 13 reverse primers for TCR Jbeta segments was used. The CDR3 region of rearranged TCR beta genes was amplified from genomic DNA by a multiplex PCR assay. On the Illumina HiSeq System, the amplified TCR beta libraries were sequenced as 87-base-pair reads. The study's own analysis went as follows. A later analysis counted about 76 million unique TCR beta chains across the 550 to 700 repertoires, and 9.5 million to 11 million of these chains were shared by at least two donors. Raw reads were error-corrected and collapsed into unique sequences with a nearest-neighbor algorithm that merged closely related sequences to remove PCR and sequencing errors. Alignment of CDR3 sequences to IMGT reference sequences was used to assign V, D and J gene segments. For a sequence to be retained, at least a six-nucleotide match to both a V gene segment and a J gene segment was required. Rearrangements were called productive when the CDR3 lacked stop codons and stayed in frame with V and J; all others were non-productive. Following IMGT convention, CDR3 was defined as the stretch from the second conserved V-encoded cysteine up to the conserved J-encoded phenylalanine. Sequences without an unambiguous match to a single V gene segment were excluded from the earlier analysis of approximately 600 of the donors. An earlier analysis of 587 of the donors classified V segments as functional when productive rearrangements were above 56.7% and as segregating when the standard deviation between donors was above 5%. A statistical classification framework was built to diagnose cytomegalovirus status from the catalog of TCR beta chain sequences. V and J gene assignment, in a later analysis, came from comparing TCR nucleotide sequences with IMGT/GENE-DB human TR gene sequences. The TCRdist pipeline was used in a later analysis to assign CDR3 sequences and most-parsimonious VDJ recombination scenarios. A later analysis defined each TCR beta chain by its CDR3 amino acid sequence plus V-gene family, and excluded reads lacking a unique V-gene family. In a later analysis, 500 to 650 highly shared, low-generation-probability nucleotide sequences were removed to address suspected cross-contamination and a sequencing artifact. In a later analysis, a clonal expansion index for each public chain was calculated from normalized within-repertoire ranks of inferred template counts. Generation probabilities in a later analysis came from a VDJ recombination model fitted to out-of-frame rearrangements, and those results were checked against IGoR. In a later analysis, TCR-TCR, TCR-HLA and TCR-CMV co-occurrence was scored with hypergeometric tests, and a repertoire-size bias correction was applied to TCR pairs. In a later analysis, false discovery rates were estimated by permuting HLA or CMV assignments 20 times. In a later analysis, co-occurring TCRs were grouped using DBSCAN, and TCRdist sequence similarity was added for clustering within HLA-allele-positive subsets. For co-occurrence clustering, repertoires with fewer than 30,000 or more than 120,000 public chains were excluded, along with 5 or 6 repertoires with anomalous nucleotide sharing. Entries here come from immuneACCESS through TCRdb and include only in-frame sequences with V and J called. Some clones fail to appear in such tables; in the studies checked, an unresolved V gene covers under half of the shortfall, and the cause of the remainder is unknown. V, J and clone size are those of that table, while D and trimming were read from the DNA. The sample profile shows approximately 90,000 clones; 63% of them were found once. The top ten hold under 8% of the sample.

Cut back by 8 bases and 8 bases, the V and J ends lie 5 bases apart. Including cysteine and phenylalanine, the CDR3 has 9 amino acids. Solely the CDR3 DNA is kept, with 27 bases framed from the first base. From a lookup of the germline V gene, CDR1 and CDR2 are MDHEN and SYDVKM. The cohort was made up of roughly 670 healthy bone marrow donors. Cohort members were all nominally healthy when sampled, although unrecorded immune exposures were likely present. The donor was CMV seronegative and belonged to the group of over 350 seronegative cohort members. Every donor gave a peripheral blood sample, and the peripheral blood mononuclear cells from that sample were used for TCR beta sequencing. The Qiagen DNeasy Blood Extraction Kit was used to extract genomic DNA from the blood cell samples. Regarding this clone: Its recognized antigen is unknown. The record has no base qualities; no much larger clone is one base away.

Material: PBMCs. The sequence was collected from a woman in her twenties or thirties in good health and CMV-seronegative. The chain is encoded by TRBV28 joined to TRBJ2-3, with a weak D call of TRBD2 (5 bases match). In nucleotide form, the sequence is TGTGCCAGCGGAGGTACGCAGTATTTT. This sequence encodes CASGGTQYF. The entire variable domain, with the stretches around the CDR3 drawn from the reference TRBV28 and TRBJ2-3 proteins, is DVKVTQSSRYLVKRTGEKVFLECVQDMDHENMFWYRQDPGLGLRLIYFSYDVKMKEKGDIPEGYSVSREKKERFSLILESASTNQTSMYLCASGGTQYFGPGTRLTVL.